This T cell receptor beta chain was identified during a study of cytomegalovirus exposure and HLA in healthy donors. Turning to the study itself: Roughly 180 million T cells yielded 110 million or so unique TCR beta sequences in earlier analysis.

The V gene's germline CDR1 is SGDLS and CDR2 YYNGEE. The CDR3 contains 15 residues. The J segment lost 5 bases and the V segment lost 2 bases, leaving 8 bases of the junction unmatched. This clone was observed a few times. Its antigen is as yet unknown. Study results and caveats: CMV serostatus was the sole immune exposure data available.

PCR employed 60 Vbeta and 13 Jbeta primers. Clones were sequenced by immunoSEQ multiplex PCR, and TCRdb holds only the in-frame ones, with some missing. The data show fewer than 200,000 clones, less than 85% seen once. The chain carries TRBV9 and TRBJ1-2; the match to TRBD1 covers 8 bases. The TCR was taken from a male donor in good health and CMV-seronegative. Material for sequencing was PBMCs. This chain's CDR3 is CASSVDRADYYGYTF. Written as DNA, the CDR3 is TGTGCCAGCAGCGTGGACAGGGCGGACTATTATGGCTACACCTTC.